This T cell receptor beta chain was profiled in a study of tumor-infiltrating lymphocytes in primary liver carcinoma. Study-wide background: Ranging in age from 30 to 69 years, the patients were men and women.

The study co-extracted DNA and RNA from roughly 20-30 mg of unsorted bulk tissue. Patients diagnosed with primary liver carcinoma received treatment through surgical resection. Chronic HBV infection affected patients, none of whom had received treatment. General study findings and limits: Among the pair types, tumor region pairs showed more overlap than tumor-adjacent and tumor-blood pairs.

From 500 ng of total RNA, TCR beta-specific cDNA was reverse-transcribed using a constant-region primer. Libraries of TCR beta came from three nested multiplex PCR rounds with slightly modified ARM-PCR. Running about 11 cycles apiece, the first two PCR rounds relied on TRBV1-TRBV30 forward primers together with a C-beta reverse primer. MiXCR, applied by TCRdb to the multiplex PCR reads, yields one record per CDR3 protein. The sample has 90,000 to 150,000 distinct CDR3 sequences; around 70% are singletons. In regard to this clonotype: The target antigen is unknown. At one end the junction does not follow the germline gene, possibly because of a read error.

Germline CDR1 and CDR2: SGHAT and FQDESV (reference sequence). The CDR3 contains 15 residues. The clonotype comes from a woman aged 55-69 years with primary liver carcinoma and hepatitis B virus infection. V gene TRBV11-1 combines with J gene TRBJ2-7, with 10 positions matching TRBD1. Input material: tumor-adjacent normal liver tissue. CDR3 region: CANSPGRQGAYEQYF. DNA of the CDR3: TGTGCCAACAGCCCCGGCAGACAGGGGGCCTACGAGCAATACTTC.